The 22 T cell receptor beta chains given below trace back to one sample, sequenced in a study of T cells in Graves' hyperthyroidism and ophthalmopathy. Template material for amplifying TCR beta CDR3 regions consisted of RNA transcripts. The primer set for the first-round RT-PCR of the TCR CDR3 was HTBI. MiXCR, applied by TCRdb to the multiplex PCR reads, yields one record per CDR3 protein. The sample gives about 530,000 distinct CDR3 sequences, 17% of which show up once; roughly a sixth is in the top ten. The sample was blood. The receptors were gathered from a woman under 30 with Graves' ophthalmopathy.

This clonotype was counted between two and nine times. This chain joins TRBV6-2 or TRBV6-3 and TRBJ1-2, with TRBD1 identical over 9 bases. Germline CDR1 reads MNHEY; CDR2 reads SVGEGT. The CDR3 sequence is 15 residues long. Trimming removed 6 bases from V and 5 bases from J; junction bases left unmatched: 10. The CDR3 sequence: CASSLVGTGIYGYTF. The DNA for the CDR3 is TGTGCCAGCAGCCTGGTGGGGACAGGGATATATGGCTACACCTTC.

As concerns this clonotype: Being one base from a much bigger clone, this may be a read error. This sequence joins TRBV27 and TRBJ1-2; 7 nucleotides match TRBD1. Germline lookup yields CDR1 MNHEY and CDR2 SMNVEV (reference sequence). The CDR3 extends over 15 amino acids. After removal of 6 bases from V and 3 bases from J, the junction contained 10 bases not matched to a gene. CDR3 bases: TGTGCCAGCAGGAGCTACAGGGGAACTGACTATGGCTACACCTTC. This gives the protein CASRSYRGTDYGYTF.

The V call is TRBV20-1, the J call TRBJ2-7; TRBD1 matches at 7 bases. Germline V gene lookup returns CDR1 DFQATT and CDR2 SNEGSKA (reference sequence). V dropped 5 bases and J dropped 3; count of bases not matched to a gene: 10. This CDR3 spans 14 amino acids. Here the CDR3 reads CSAGLNYRGYEQYF. For the CDR3, the DNA is TGCAGTGCTGGTCTAAACTACAGGGGCTACGAGCAGTACTTC.

This clonotype was found many times. The CDR3 is CASSLAGSSGIDTQYF. The CDR3 nucleotides are TGCGCCAGCAGCTTGGCCGGGTCTAGCGGAATAGATACGCAGTATTTT. The gene calls are TRBV5-1 and TRBJ2-3, with TRBD2 matching over 7 bases. Germline values: CDR1 SGHRS, CDR2 YFSETQ. The junction had 9 bases not matched to a gene; V was cut back by 0 bases and J by 5 bases. This CDR3 is built from 16 residues. Together with reference TRBV5-1 and TRBJ2-3, the CDR3 gives the full variable domain: KAGVTQTPRYLIKTRGQQVTLSCSPISGHRSVSWYQQTPGQGLQFLFEYFSETQRNKGNFPGRFSGRQFSNSRSEMNVSTLELGDSALYLCASSLAGSSGIDTQYFGPGTRLTVL.

The chain uses TRBV5-6 and TRBJ2-5; D gene uncertain. This CDR3 is built from 14 residues. Germline V gene lookup returns CDR1 SGHDT and CDR2 YYEEEE. V gave up 0 bases and J gave up 0 bases, with 6 bases separating them. CDR3 sequence (DNA): TGTGCCAGCAGCTTGGTAGGCTACCAAGAGACCCAGTACTTC. Its translation: CASSLVGYQETQYF. Complete variable domain (other parts from reference TRBV5-6 and TRBJ2-5): DAGVTQSPTHLIKTRGQQVTLRCSPKSGHDTVSWYQQALGQGPQFIFQYYEEEERQRGNFPDRFSGHQFPNYSSELNVNALLLGDSALYLCASSLVGYQETQYFGPGTRLLVL.

This clonotype was seen a few times. This chain uses TRBV4-3 with TRBJ2-3; the D is unclear. Per germline, CDR1 LGHNA and CDR2 YSLEER. V lost 0 bases to trimming and J lost 5 bases, with 9 bases between them. This CDR3 has 14 residues. The CDR3 protein is CASSQEERGDTQYF. The CDR3, as DNA: TGCGCCAGCAGCCAAGAAGAGCGCGGAGATACGCAGTATTTT.

This clonotype was detected many times. The chain combines TRBV12-3 or TRBV12-4 with TRBJ1-1; no reliable D call. This CDR3 comprises 12 residues. The ends were cut back, 1 base at V and 6 bases at J, with 6 bases in the middle. In DNA, the CDR3 is TGTGCCAGCAGTTTAGTAGGGTCTGAAGCTTTCTTT. It is translated as CASSLVGSEAFF.

This clonotype occurred many times. This chain joins TRBV30 and TRBJ2-1; D might be TRBD2 (7 bases). The V and J ends lost 3 bases and 4 bases respectively, with 16 bases between them. There are 15 residues in the CDR3. Germline lookup yields CDR1 GTSNPN and CDR2 SVGIG (reference sequence). This CDR3 reads CAWRRGGALYNEQFF. The CDR3, as DNA: TGTGCCTGGAGAAGAGGGGGGGCGTTATACAATGAGCAGTTCTTC.

V is TRBV7-2 and J is TRBJ2-7, with 14 nucleotides matching TRBD2. This CDR3 region has 14 residues. Looked up from germline, CDR1 is SGHTA and CDR2 is FQGNSA. The junction had 3 bases not matched to a gene; V was cut back by 5 bases and J by 6 bases. CDR3: CASSMGLAGVEQYF. The CDR3, as DNA: TGTGCCAGCAGCATGGGACTAGCGGGAGTCGAGCAGTACTTC. The whole variable domain, remainder taken from reference TRBV7-2 and TRBJ2-7, is GAGVSQSPSNKVTEKGKDVELRCDPISGHTALYWYRQSLGQGLEFLIYFQGNSAPDKSGLPSDRFSAERTGGSVSTLTIQRTQQEDSAVYLCASSMGLAGVEQYFGPGTRLTVT.

This clonotype has a count of ten or more. The CDR3 loop reads CASSYAGTTYEQYF. The CDR3 DNA reads as TGTGCCAGCAGTTACGCTGGGACTACCTACGAGCAGTACTTC. The chain joins TRBV12-3 or TRBV12-4 to TRBJ2-7; 7 bases line up with TRBD2. Losses at the gene ends were 4 bases for V and 2 bases for J; bases not matched to a gene: 5. The CDR3 has 14 residues.

This clonotype appeared a few times. The V gene is TRBV19, the J gene TRBJ1-4; D ambiguous. V dropped 10 bases and J dropped 5 bases, with 14 bases sitting between them. Germline V gene lookup returns CDR1 LNHDA and CDR2 SQIVND (reference sequence). This CDR3 contains 13 residues. CDR3 loop: CATALARNEKLFF. DNA of the CDR3: TGTGCCACCGCCTTGGCACGAAATGAAAAACTGTTTTTT.

This clonotype turned up a few times. The chain has TRBV2 and TRBJ1-3; D uncertain. Germline values: CDR1 SNHLY, CDR2 FYNNEI. Trimming took 0 bases from V and 2 from J, leaving 11 bases between them. The CDR3 runs 16 residues. The CDR3 region has the DNA TGTGCCAGCAGTGAAGCGCTTCGGGGAACTGGAAACACCATATATTTT. This translates into CASSEALRGTGNTIYF.

The chain has TRBV19 and TRBJ1-6; D is unclear. The CDR3 length is 15 residues. V lost 5 bases and J 3 bases, leaving 11 bases between the germline ends. Germline loops: CDR1 LNHDA, CDR2 SQIVND (reference sequence). CDR3 nucleotides: TGTGCCAGTAGTCCAACGGCGAGCTATAATTCACCCCTCCACTTT. As protein: CASSPTASYNSPLHF.

A word on this clonotype: A much larger clone sits a single nucleotide away, making a read error possible. Here the CDR3 DNA reads TGTGCCAGCACTTCATTTAGGTTAGCGGGGGGCCGAGAGACCCAGTACTTC. Translating gives CASTSFRLAGGRETQYF. The chain employs TRBV6-9 and TRBJ2-5; TRBD2 matches 10 bases. V lost 7 bases to trimming and J lost 4 bases; unmatched junction nucleotides: 15. The V gene's germline CDR1 is MNHGY and CDR2 SVAAGI. This CDR3 region has 17 residues.

With regard to this clonotype: This may stem from a read error, because a much larger clone lies one nucleotide away. V usage is TRBV11-2 and J usage is TRBJ2-2, with 7 bases matching TRBD2. Germline CDR1 reads SGHAT; CDR2 reads FQNNGV. Unmatched junction bases numbered 11, after V lost 4 bases and J lost 6 bases. The CDR3 contains 16 residues. The CDR3 DNA reads TGTGCCAGCAGCTCGAGCCGGGACTACCTTGCCGGGGAGCTGTTTTTT. Translation: CASSSSRDYLAGELFF.

This clonotype was seen only a few times. The genes are TRBV27 and TRBJ2-7, with 8 bases that match TRBD1. The ends lost 4 bases at V and 6 bases at J; junction bases unmatched: 11. In germline, CDR1 is MNHEY, CDR2 SMNVEV (reference sequence). The CDR3 is 15 residues long. CDR3 sequence reads: CASSSNGQGAAEQYF. In nucleotides, the CDR3 is TGTGCCAGCAGTTCGAACGGCCAGGGGGCCGCCGAGCAGTACTTC.

The chain employs TRBV12-3 or TRBV12-4 and TRBJ1-1; no definite D call. This CDR3 spans 14 amino acids. The V gene lost 6 bases and the J gene lost 1 base, with 12 bases spanning the gap. The CDR3 loop reads CASSTPDKNTEAFF. The CDR3 bases are TGTGCCAGCAGCACCCCCGATAAGAACACTGAAGCTTTCTTT.

This clonotype was counted many times. V is TRBV11-2 and J is TRBJ1-1; 8 bases fit TRBD1. Germline lookup yields CDR1 SGHAT and CDR2 FQNNGV. Trimming cost V 4 bases and J 4 bases; bases outside gene matches: 5. This CDR3 region has 14 residues. This chain's CDR3 is CASSSDRAVTEAFF. The CDR3, as DNA: TGTGCCAGCAGCTCGGACAGGGCCGTCACTGAAGCTTTCTTT.

In its sample, this clonotype was seen many times. The chain employs TRBV11-2 and TRBJ2-1; TRBD1 is a possible D gene (6 bases). Trimming cost V 6 bases and J 8 bases, with 20 bases left between them. CDR3 length: 15 amino acids. Germline CDR1 is SGHAT and CDR2 is FQNNGV. CDR3 region: CASRQPGQGVYEQFF. CDR3 bases: TGTGCCAGCAGGCAGCCGGGACAAGGAGTCTATGAGCAGTTCTTC. Full variable domain (rest looked up from reference TRBV11-2 and TRBJ2-1): EAGVAQSPRYKIIEKRQSVAFWCNPISGHATLYWYQQILGQGPKLLIQFQNNGVVDDSQLPKDRFSAERLKGVDSTLKIQPAKLEDSAVYLCASRQPGQGVYEQFFGPGTRLTVL.

This clonotype occurred once. V gene TRBV28 combines with J gene TRBJ1-1; D is perhaps TRBD1 (5 bases). V was trimmed by 6 bases and J by 2 bases, leaving 19 bases between them. This CDR3 is built from 16 residues. The germline CDR1 and CDR2 sequences are MDHEN and SYDVKM. In nucleotides, the CDR3 is TGTGCCAGCAGAACATGGGAGGGGCGCGTTAACACTGAAGCTTTCTTT. Amino acids: CASRTWEGRVNTEAFF. Using reference TRBV28 and TRBJ1-1 for the parts outside the CDR3, the full variable domain is DVKVTQSSRYLVKRTGEKVFLECVQDMDHENMFWYRQDPGLGLRLIYFSYDVKMKEKGDIPEGYSVSREKKERFSLILESASTNQTSMYLCASRTWEGRVNTEAFFGQGTRLTVV.

This clonotype has just a few counts. J is TRBJ2-3 and V is TRBV6-1; the D gene is possibly TRBD1 (7 bases). CDR1 and CDR2 (germline): MNHNS, SASEGT. V lost 6 bases to trimming and J lost 1 base, with 17 bases between them. The CDR3 has 16 amino acids. CDR3 sequence reads: CASRGQFAGRTDTQYF. In DNA, the CDR3 is TGTGCCAGCAGGGGACAGTTTGCGGGGCGCACAGATACGCAGTATTTT.

This clonotype showed up just a few times. V and J are TRBV30 and TRBJ2-1; TRBD2 matches 11 bases. Losses at the gene ends were 1 base for V and 5 bases for J; bases not matched to a gene: 13. This CDR3 is 18 amino acids long. CDR1 is GTSNPN and CDR2 is SVGIG in the germline V gene (reference sequence). Here the CDR3 DNA reads TGTGCCTGGAGTGGATTTGCGAGGGGACTAGCGGTTGACAATGAGCAGTTCTTC. This sequence encodes CAWSGFARGLAVDNEQFF.